This TCR beta chain was sequenced for a study of blood T cell repertoires in COVID-19. The CDR3 extends over 16 amino acids. In germline, CDR1 is SGHRS, CDR2 YFSETQ. Losses at the gene ends were 2 bases for V and 0 bases for J; bases not matched to a gene: 6. Using immunoSEQ multiplex PCR, the repertoire was profiled, and TCRdb retains in-frame clones only, with some absent. Here the sample spans fewer than 150,000 clones, about 84% being singletons. The source of this sequence is a woman between 18 and 29 years old who had been exposed to COVID-19. Specimen: PBMCs or T cells enriched from blood (not recorded which). The chain carries TRBV5-1 and TRBJ2-5; 8 bases match TRBD1. CDR3 sequence (DNA): TGCGCCAGCAGCTTAGGGACAGGCATGTACCAAGAGACCCAGTACTTC. The encoded protein is CASSLGTGMYQETQYF.